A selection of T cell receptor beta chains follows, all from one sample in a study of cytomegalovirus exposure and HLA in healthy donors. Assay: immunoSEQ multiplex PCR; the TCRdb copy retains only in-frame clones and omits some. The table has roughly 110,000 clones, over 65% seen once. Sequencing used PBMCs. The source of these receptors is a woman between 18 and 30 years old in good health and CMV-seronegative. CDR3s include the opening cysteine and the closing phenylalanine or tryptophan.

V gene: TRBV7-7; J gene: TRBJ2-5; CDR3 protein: CASSLGTFQETQYF
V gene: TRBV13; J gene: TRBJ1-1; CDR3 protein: CASSFLQGARTEAFF
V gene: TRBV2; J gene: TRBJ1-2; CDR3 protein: CASSAELNYGYTF
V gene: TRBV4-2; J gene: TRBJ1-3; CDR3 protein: CASSHKQGTDTIYF
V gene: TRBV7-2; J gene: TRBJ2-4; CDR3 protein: CASTPLRTSGSGGIQYF
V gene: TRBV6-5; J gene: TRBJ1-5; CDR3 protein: CASSPDRLGNQPQHF
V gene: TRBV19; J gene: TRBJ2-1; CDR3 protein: CASSQGTTTYNEQFF
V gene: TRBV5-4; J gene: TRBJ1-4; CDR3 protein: CASSLGAQRGDGKLFF
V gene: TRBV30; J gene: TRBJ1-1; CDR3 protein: CAWSREKAEAFF
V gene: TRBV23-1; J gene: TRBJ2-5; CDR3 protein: CASSQHRGERETQYF
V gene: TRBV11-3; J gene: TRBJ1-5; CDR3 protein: CASSVRGDQPQHF
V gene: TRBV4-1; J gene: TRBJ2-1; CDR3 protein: CASSQAGGQGADNEQFF
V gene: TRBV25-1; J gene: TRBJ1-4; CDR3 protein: CATIPGTVNEKLFF
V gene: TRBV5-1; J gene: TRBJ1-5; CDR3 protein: CASSLDQNQPQHF
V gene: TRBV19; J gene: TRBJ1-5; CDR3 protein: CASSILSGTDSRNQPQHF
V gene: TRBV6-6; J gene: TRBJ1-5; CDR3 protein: CASRNRPTEPQHF
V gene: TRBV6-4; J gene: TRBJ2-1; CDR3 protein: CASSDGTGYNEQFF
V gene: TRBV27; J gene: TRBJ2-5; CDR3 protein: CASMGSGGWEETQYF
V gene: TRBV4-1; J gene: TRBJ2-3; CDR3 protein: CASRQGAGGGTDTQYF
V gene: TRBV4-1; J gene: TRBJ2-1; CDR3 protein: CASSQVGGWNEQFF
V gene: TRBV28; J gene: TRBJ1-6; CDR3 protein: CASGLGQTNNSPLHF
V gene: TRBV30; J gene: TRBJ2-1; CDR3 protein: CAWASETGAYNEQFF
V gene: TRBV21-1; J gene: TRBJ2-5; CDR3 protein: CASSKEGTGGGKTQYF
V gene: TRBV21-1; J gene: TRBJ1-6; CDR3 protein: CASSRTGVSPLHF
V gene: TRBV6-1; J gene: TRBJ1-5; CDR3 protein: CASMSTGPSPQHF
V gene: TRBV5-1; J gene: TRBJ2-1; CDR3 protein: CASGTSAVSFSYNEQFF
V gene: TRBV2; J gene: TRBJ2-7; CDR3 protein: CASSEVQSEQYF
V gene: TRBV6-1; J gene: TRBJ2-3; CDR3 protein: CASSEVAGGTDTQYF
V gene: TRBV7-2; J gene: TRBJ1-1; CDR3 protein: CASSPQGQGEAFF
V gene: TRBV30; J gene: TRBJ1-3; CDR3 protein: CAWNAGMIGNTIYF
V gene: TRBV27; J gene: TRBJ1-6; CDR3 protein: CASRLISSYNSPLHF
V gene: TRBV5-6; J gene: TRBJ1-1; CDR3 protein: CASSGGWGQGNTEAFF
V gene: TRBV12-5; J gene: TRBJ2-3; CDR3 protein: CASGPLAGAGDTQYF
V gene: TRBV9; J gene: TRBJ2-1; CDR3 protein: CASSADRGGNEQFF
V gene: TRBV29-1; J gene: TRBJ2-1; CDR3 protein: CSAATSGTAQGQFF
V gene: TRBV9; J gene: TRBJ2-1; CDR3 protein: CASSVSGVPELGQFF
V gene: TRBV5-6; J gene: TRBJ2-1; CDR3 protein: CASRPRTSGTYNEQFF
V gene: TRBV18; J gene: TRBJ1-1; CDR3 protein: CASSRLENTEAFF
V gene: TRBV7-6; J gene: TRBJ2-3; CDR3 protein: CASSLPSGVVATQYF
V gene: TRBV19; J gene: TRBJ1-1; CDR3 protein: CASSMIGASEAFF
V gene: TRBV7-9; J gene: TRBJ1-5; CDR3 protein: CASSFVGTGVFGQPQHF
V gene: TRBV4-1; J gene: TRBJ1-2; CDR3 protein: CASSQVPQGGVMGGYTF
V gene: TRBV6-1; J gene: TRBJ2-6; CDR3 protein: CASRRSNSGANVLTF
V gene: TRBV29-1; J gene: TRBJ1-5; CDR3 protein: CSVGEENQPQHF
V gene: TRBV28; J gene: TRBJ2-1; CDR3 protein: CASGETILYSEQFF
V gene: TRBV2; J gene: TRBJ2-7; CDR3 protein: CASNPAGGSYEQYF
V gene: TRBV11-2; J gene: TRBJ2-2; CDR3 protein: CASSLDARGPGELFF
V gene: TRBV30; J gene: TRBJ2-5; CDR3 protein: CAWSAPGQGQETQYF
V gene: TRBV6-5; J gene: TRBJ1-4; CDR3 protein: CASSYGGASGEKLFF
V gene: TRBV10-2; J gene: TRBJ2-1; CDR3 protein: CATVVGRGGAHNNEQFF
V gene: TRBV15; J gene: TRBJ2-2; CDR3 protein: CATSREGAGGPPGELFF
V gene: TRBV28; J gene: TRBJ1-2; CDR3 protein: CASRQTGDRRYGYTF
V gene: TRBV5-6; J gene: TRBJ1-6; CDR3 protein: CASSWTGDSPLHF
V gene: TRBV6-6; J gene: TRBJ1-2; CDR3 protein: CASEGQLLDYTF
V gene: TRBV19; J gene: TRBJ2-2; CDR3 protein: CASSNPSGQDDTGELFF
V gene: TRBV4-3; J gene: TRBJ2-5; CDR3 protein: CASSQDSSGLETQYF
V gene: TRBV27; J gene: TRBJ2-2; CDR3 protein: CASSPPGLAYTGELFF
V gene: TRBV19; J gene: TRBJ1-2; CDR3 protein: CASSPRGGYGYTF
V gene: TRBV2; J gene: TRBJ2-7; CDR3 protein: CATTGQGGGYEQYF
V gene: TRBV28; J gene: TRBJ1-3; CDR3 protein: CASNTRRFGPPSGNTIYF